The entry that follows covers one T cell receptor beta chain sequence. What it binds is unknown. Blood was sampled at baseline, cycle 4 day 1, and cycle 7 day 1. This record comes from a study of OX40 agonist ivuxolimab in advanced cancers. Across the whole study: Participants averaged roughly 57 years of age (range about 23 to 79) and were 75% to 90% male. Prior therapy, whether anti-PD-1, anti-PD-L1 or anti-CTLA-4, was allowed, and about 40% had some.

Broader study findings: At 0.1 to 3.0 mg/kg and by week 6, CD4+ and CD8+ T cells in the blood had expanded clonally.

Clones were sequenced by immunoSEQ multiplex PCR, and TCRdb holds only the in-frame ones, with some missing. The repertoire holds 50,000 to 75,000 clones, with more than 85% as singletons. This clonotype originated in an adult with an advanced solid tumor such as melanoma, head and neck, liver or kidney cancer. This specimen was CD4+ or CD8+ T cells sorted from blood, taken in a trial of the OX40 agonist ivuxolimab.

CDR3 DNA sequence: TGTGCCAGCAGCTTGACGGGACAGCAGTTCTTC. Translated: CASSLTGQQFF. The chain recombines TRBV5-6 with TRBJ2-1; D tentatively fits TRBD1 or TRBD2 (5 bases each). Germline-derived CDR1 and CDR2 are SGHDT and YYEEEE. V was clipped by 1 base and J by 11 bases, with 7 bases between them. The CDR3 has 11 residues.